What follows is one T cell receptor beta chain and its context. In the study's own analysis: Counts of nucleated cells, estimated from reference gene primer amplification, were obtained. Some clones are missing from TCRdb's copy, which holds only in-frame ones; the method was immunoSEQ multiplex PCR. D and trimming were read from the DNA, whereas the V and J calls and clone size are those reported in that table. The data show 110,000 or so clones, with 81% seen just once and around 1.5% held by the top ten. The germline V gene has CDR1 SGHDN and CDR2 FVKESK. This CDR3 is 13 amino acids long. V lost 4 bases, J lost 7 bases, and 6 bases stayed unmatched. This entry is derived from a study of blood T cell repertoires in COVID-19. The overall study: Acute and convalescent COVID-19 samples came from the United States, Italy and Spain. T cells, B-cell-depleted T cells, or PBMCs supplied cDNA or gDNA.

The sequenced material came from peripheral blood. V usage is TRBV14 and J usage is TRBJ1-1; the match to TRBD1 covers 7 bases. The sequence was obtained from a man aged 50-59 years with acute or convalescent COVID-19. Here the CDR3 DNA reads TGTGCCAGCAGCCCATACAGGGGTTTTGAAGCTTTCTTT. Protein: CASSPYRGFEAFF.